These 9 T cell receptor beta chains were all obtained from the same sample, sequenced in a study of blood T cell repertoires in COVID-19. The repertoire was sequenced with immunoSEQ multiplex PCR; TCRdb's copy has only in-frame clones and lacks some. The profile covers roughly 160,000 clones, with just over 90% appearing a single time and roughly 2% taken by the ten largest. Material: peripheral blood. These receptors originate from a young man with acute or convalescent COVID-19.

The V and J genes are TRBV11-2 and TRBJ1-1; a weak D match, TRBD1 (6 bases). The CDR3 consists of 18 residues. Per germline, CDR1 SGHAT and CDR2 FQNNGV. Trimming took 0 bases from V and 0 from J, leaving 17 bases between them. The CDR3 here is CASSLDQQGILVNTEAFF. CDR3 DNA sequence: TGTGCCAGCAGCTTAGATCAACAGGGTATTCTGGTGAACACTGAAGCTTTCTTT.

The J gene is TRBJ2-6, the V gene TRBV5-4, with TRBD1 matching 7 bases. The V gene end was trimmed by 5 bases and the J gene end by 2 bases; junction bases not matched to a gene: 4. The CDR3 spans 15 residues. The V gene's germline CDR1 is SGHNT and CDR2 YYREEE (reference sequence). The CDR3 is CASRKQGAGANVLTF. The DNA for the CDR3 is TGTGCCAGCAGAAAGCAGGGGGCTGGGGCCAACGTCCTGACTTTC. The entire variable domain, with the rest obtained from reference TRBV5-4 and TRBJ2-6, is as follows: ETGVTQSPTHLIKTRGQQVTLRCSSQSGHNTVSWYQQALGQGPQFIFQYYREEENGRGNFPPRFSGLQFPNYSSELNVNALELDDSALYLCASRKQGAGANVLTFGAGSRLTVL.

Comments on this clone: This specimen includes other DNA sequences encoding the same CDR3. CDR3 sequence reads: CATSDSGGETQYF. The CDR3 DNA is TGTGCCACCAGTGACTCGGGGGGGGAGACCCAGTACTTC. The V gene is TRBV24-1, the J gene TRBJ2-5; 8 positions agree with TRBD2. CDR1 and CDR2 from the germline V gene are KGHDR and SFDVKD. V shed 4 bases, J shed 5 bases, and the junction held 2 bases outside the gene matches. The CDR3 is 13 residues long.

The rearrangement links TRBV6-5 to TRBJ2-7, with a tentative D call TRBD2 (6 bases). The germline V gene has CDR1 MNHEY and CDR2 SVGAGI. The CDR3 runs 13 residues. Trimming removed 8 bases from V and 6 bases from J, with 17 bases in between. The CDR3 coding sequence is TGTGCCAGCCATACACCCTGGGGAGGCGAGCAGTACTTC. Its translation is CASHTPWGGEQYF.

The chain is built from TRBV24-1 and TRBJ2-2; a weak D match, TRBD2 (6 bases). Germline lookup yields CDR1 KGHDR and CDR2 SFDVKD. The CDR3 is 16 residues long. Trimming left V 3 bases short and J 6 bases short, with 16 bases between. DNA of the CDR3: TGTGCCACCAGTGATGCCGGGAGCCCGGGGGCCGGGGAGCTGTTTTTT. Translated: CATSDAGSPGAGELFF.

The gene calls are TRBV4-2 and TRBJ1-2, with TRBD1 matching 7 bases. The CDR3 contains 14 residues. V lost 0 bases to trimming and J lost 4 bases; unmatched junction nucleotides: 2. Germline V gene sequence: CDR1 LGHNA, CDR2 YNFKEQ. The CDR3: CASSQDGDSYGYTF. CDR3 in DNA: TGTGCCAGCAGCCAAGATGGGGACAGCTATGGCTACACCTTC.

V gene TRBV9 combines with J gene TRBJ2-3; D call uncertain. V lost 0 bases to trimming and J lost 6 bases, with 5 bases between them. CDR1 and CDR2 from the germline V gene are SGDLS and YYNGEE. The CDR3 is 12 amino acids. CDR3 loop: CASSVALDTQYF. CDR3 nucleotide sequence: TGTGCCAGCAGCGTAGCCTTGGATACGCAGTATTTT.

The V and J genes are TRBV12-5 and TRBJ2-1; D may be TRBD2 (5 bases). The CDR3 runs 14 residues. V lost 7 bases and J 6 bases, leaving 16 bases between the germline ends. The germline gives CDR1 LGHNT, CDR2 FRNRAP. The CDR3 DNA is TGTGCTAGTGCCGTGGACTCCTCCCGCAATGAGCAGTTCTTC. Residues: CASAVDSSRNEQFF.

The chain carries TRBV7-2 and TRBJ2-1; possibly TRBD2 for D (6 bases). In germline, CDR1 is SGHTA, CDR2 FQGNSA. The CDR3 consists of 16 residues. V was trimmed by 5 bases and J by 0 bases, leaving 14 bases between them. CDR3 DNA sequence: TGTGCCAGCAGCCGTGACTCCGGGGGCTCCTACAATGAGCAGTTCTTC. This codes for CASSRDSGGSYNEQFF.